This T cell receptor beta chain was identified in a study of T cell responses to AZD1222 COVID-19 vaccine. Details on this clone: The antigen is unknown.

The study's findings and limits: Clonal diversity was possibly underestimated, and the donors were mostly white British, with more females.

Measured with immunoSEQ multiplex PCR; TCRdb has only the in-frame clones, and not every one. This sample has tens of thousands of clones, with 83% found just once. The sequences come from peripheral blood, collected on day 0 of AZD1222 vaccination. The source of this sequence is an adult in good health.

The CDR3 sequence is CASSFGSSPLHF. The DNA of the CDR3 is TGTGCCAGCAGCTTTGGAAGTTCACCCCTCCACTTT. The chain links TRBV7-9 to TRBJ1-6; no clear D. This CDR3 contains 12 residues. Germline CDR1 and CDR2: SEHNR and FQNEAQ (reference sequence). V lost 3 bases to trimming and J lost 9 bases, with 6 bases between them.